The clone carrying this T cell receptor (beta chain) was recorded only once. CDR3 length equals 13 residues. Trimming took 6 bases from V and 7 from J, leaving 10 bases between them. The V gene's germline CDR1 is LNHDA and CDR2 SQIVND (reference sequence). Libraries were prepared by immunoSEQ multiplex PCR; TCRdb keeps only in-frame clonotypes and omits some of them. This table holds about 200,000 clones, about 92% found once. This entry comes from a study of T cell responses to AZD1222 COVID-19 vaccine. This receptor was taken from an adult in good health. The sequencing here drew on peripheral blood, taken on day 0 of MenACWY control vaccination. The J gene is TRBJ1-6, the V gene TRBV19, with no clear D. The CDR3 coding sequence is TGTGCCAGTAGGTTCCAACCCAATTCACCCCTCCACTTT. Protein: CASRFQPNSPLHF.